The 16 T cell receptor beta chains below were found in one sample sequenced in a study of blood T cell repertoires in COVID-19. This table comes from immunoSEQ multiplex PCR, and its TCRdb copy is limited to in-frame clones, with some not included. The table has roughly 100,000 clones, about 83% seen once. Sequencing was done on a sample of peripheral blood. The source of these receptors is a human donor in a cohort sampled during active COVID-19.

This clone was seen a handful of times. The gene calls are TRBV9 and TRBJ1-3, with 7 bases lining up with TRBD1. Germline CDR1 is SGDLS and CDR2 is YYNGEE. Germline trimming cut 3 bases from V and 3 bases from J; bases unmatched to any gene: 9. The CDR3 is 16 amino acids. The CDR3: CASSGTRGSHGNTIYF. The CDR3 DNA sequence: TGTGCCAGCAGCGGGACCAGGGGGAGTCATGGAAACACCATATATTTT.

CDR3 in amino acids: CSVAGQGGVADTQYF. DNA for the CDR3: TGCAGCGTTGCAGGTCAGGGAGGGGTGGCAGATACGCAGTATTTT. The chain combines TRBV29-1 with TRBJ2-3; 7 nucleotides align to TRBD2. The germline V gene has CDR1 SQVTM and CDR2 ANQGSEA. CDR3 length: 15 residues. V lost 4 bases, J lost 4 bases, and 11 bases stayed unmatched.

The V call is TRBV11-2, the J call TRBJ1-2, with D unclear. CDR1 and CDR2 from the germline V gene are SGHAT and FQNNGV. CDR3 size: 13 residues. Trimming shortened V by 3 bases and J by 2 bases, and 7 bases separated the two germline ends. The CDR3 loop is CASSFNGNYGYTF. The CDR3 nucleotides are TGTGCCAGCAGCTTCAACGGGAACTATGGCTACACCTTC.

This clone was seen a handful of times. This chain uses TRBV4-3 with TRBJ1-2; the match to TRBD1 covers 8 bases. This CDR3 is built from 18 residues. CDR1 and CDR2 (germline): LGHNA, YSLEER. The junction had 9 bases not matched to a gene; V was cut back by 0 bases and J by 0 bases. CDR3 amino acids: CASSQESRTGISNYGYTF. The CDR3 nucleotides read TGCGCCAGCAGCCAAGAATCTAGGACAGGGATCTCTAACTATGGCTACACCTTC.

The chain uses TRBV6-5 and TRBJ2-7, with a weak D call TRBD2 (6 bases). The CDR3 is 15 amino acids. Trimming took off 4 bases at V and 1 base at J, with 14 bases between the two ends. Germline V CDR1 and CDR2: MNHEY, SVGAGI. The CDR3 nucleotides read TGTGCCAGCAGTTCAAGACTAGAGGGTTCCTACGAGCAGTACTTC. Its translation is CASSSRLEGSYEQYF.

The gene calls are TRBV28 and TRBJ1-4; TRBD1 might be the D (5 bases). The CDR3 contains 14 residues. Germline V CDR1 and CDR2: MDHEN, SYDVKM. The germline V and J ends were trimmed by 2 bases and 6 bases, with 10 bases remaining between them. DNA for the CDR3: TGTGCCAGCAGTTTACGCAGGGCGGATGAAAAACTGTTTTTT. Translating gives CASSLRRADEKLFF.

The chain links TRBV9 to TRBJ2-1; D perhaps matches TRBD2 (5 bases). Trimming took off 3 bases at V and 0 bases at J, with 13 bases between the two ends. The CDR3 has 16 residues. Germline CDR1 SGDLS, CDR2 YYNGEE. The CDR3 reads CASSDDYTASYNEQFF. The CDR3 coding sequence is TGTGCCAGCAGCGATGACTATACAGCCTCCTACAATGAGCAGTTCTTC.

V gene TRBV5-4 combines with J gene TRBJ1-2, with 7 bases fitting TRBD1. Germline values: CDR1 SGHNT, CDR2 YYREEE (reference sequence). After removal of 4 bases from V and 4 bases from J, the junction contained 10 bases not matched to a gene. The CDR3 covers 15 residues. CDR3 bases: TGTGCCAGCAGCCTTGAAGGGGGCTCGGGCTATGGCTACACCTTC. Amino acid sequence: CASSLEGGSGYGYTF.

The genes are TRBV24-1 and TRBJ2-7; D not certain. V lost 0 bases, J lost 0 bases, and 8 bases lay in between. Germline CDR1 KGHDR, CDR2 SFDVKD. The CDR3 is 15 amino acids. CDR3 protein: CATSDLHCPSYEQYF. The CDR3 DNA is TGTGCCACCAGTGATTTGCATTGTCCCTCCTACGAGCAGTACTTC.

This clone was observed a handful of times. V is TRBV10-3 and J is TRBJ1-1; maybe TRBD1 (6 bases). V was clipped by 6 bases and J by 4 bases, with 15 bases between them. Germline V gene sequence: CDR1 ENHRY, CDR2 SYGVKD. The CDR3 is 14 residues long. CDR3: CAIRATGWSTEAFF. The CDR3 nucleotides read TGTGCCATCAGAGCCACAGGGTGGAGCACTGAAGCTTTCTTT.

V and J are TRBV14 and TRBJ1-4, with 9 nucleotides matching TRBD1. With V trimmed by 1 base and J by 8 bases, 5 bases remained unmatched. The CDR3 length is 15 residues. Germline CDR1 reads SGHDN; CDR2 reads FVKESK. The CDR3 region is CASSQVQGAEEKLFF. DNA of the CDR3: TGTGCCAGCAGCCAAGTACAGGGGGCGGAGGAAAAACTGTTTTTT.

This chain links TRBV19 with TRBJ1-4, with 8 bases lining up with TRBD1. V was pared by 1 base and J by 8 bases, with 6 bases of the junction left unmatched. Germline CDR1 reads LNHDA; CDR2 reads SQIVND (reference sequence). The CDR3 consists of 15 residues. CDR3 loop: CASSIGPGQEEKLFF. The CDR3 DNA is TGTGCCAGTAGTATAGGGCCGGGACAGGAAGAAAAACTGTTTTTT.

The chain recombines TRBV7-9 with TRBJ1-1; no definite D call. The CDR3 runs 12 residues. The V gene lost 2 bases and the J gene lost 7 bases, with 8 bases spanning the gap. CDR1 is SEHNR and CDR2 is FQNEAQ in the germline V gene (reference sequence). The CDR3 loop is CASSLTGGEAFF. The CDR3 nucleotides are TGTGCCAGCAGCTTAACGGGAGGTGAAGCTTTCTTT.

The chain is built from TRBV29-1 and TRBJ2-5; 7 bases line up with TRBD1. Losses at the gene ends were 8 bases for V and 4 bases for J; bases not matched to a gene: 4. The CDR3 totals 11 residues. The germline V gene has CDR1 SQVTM and CDR2 ANQGSEA. The CDR3 region is CSSTGVETQYF. The CDR3 DNA follows: TGCAGCTCAACAGGGGTAGAGACCCAGTACTTC.

The CDR3 DNA sequence: TGTGCCAGCAGATTGGACAGGAGAAATGAGCAGTTCTTC. Residues: CASRLDRRNEQFF. The V gene is TRBV6-5, the J gene TRBJ2-1; 7 nucleotides line up with TRBD1. Trimming took 6 bases from V and 7 from J; bases not matched to a gene: 6. CDR3 length equals 13 residues. Looked up from germline, CDR1 is MNHEY and CDR2 is SVGAGI.

The CDR3 nucleotides are TGTGCCAGCAGCTTAGCGGGGAGTACGGGGTATGAGCAGTTCTTC. This encodes CASSLAGSTGYEQFF. This chain links TRBV7-6 with TRBJ2-1; maybe TRBD2 (5 bases). In germline, CDR1 is SGHVS, CDR2 FNYEAQ. The CDR3 length is 15 residues. The ends were cut back, 0 bases at V and 8 bases at J, with 14 bases in the middle.